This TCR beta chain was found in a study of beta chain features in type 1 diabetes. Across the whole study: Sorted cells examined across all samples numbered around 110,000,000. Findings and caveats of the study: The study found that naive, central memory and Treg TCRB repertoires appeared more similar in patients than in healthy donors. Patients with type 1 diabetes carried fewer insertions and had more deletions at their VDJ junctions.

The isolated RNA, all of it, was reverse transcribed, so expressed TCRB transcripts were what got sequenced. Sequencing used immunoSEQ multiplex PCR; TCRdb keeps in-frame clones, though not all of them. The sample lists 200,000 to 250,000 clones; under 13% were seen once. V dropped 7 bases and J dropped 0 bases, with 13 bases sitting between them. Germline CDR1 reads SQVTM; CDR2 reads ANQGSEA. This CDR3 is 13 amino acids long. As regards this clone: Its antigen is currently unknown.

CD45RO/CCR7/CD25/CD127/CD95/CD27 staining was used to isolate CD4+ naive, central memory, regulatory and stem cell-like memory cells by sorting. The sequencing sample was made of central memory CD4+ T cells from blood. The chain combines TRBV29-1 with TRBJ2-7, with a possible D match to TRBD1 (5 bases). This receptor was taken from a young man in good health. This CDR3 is CSAKGAYSYEQYF. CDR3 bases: TGCAGCGCTAAAGGGGCCTACTCCTACGAGCAGTACTTC.